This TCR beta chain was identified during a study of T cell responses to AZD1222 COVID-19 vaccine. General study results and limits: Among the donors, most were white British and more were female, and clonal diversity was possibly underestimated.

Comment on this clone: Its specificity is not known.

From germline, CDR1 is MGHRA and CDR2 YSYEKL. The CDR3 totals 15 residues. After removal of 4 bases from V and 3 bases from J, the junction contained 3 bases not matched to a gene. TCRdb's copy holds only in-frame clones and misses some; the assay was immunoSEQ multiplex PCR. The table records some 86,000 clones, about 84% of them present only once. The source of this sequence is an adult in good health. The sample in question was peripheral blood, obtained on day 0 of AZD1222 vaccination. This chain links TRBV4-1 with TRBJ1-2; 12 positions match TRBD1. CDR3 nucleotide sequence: TGCGCCAGCAGCCCGGGACAGGGGGCGTACTATGGCTACACCTTC. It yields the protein CASSPGQGAYYGYTF.